This T cell receptor (beta chain) was identified during a study of beta chain features in type 1 diabetes. Broader study findings: Type 1 diabetes patients showed a moderate but significant shortening of TCRB CDR3s in all four CD4+ subsets. Here, the possible influence of HLA type (on TCRB rearrangement) remained unresolved.

As to this clone: Its antigen is undetermined.

The sequenced template was cDNA made from the entire isolated RNA. Read counts averaged roughly 4 million for samples of naive, central memory and regulatory T cells. Repertoires were generated with immunoSEQ multiplex PCR, while TCRdb's copy carries only in-frame clones and drops some. The sample includes about 650,000 clones, about an eighth of them seen just once. The length of the CDR3 is 16 residues. J lost 3 bases, V lost 1 base, and 3 bases had no gene match. From germline, CDR1 is SGHTA and CDR2 FQGNSA. Sequenced material: naive CD4+ T cells from blood. The source of this sequence is a man aged 25-45 years with type 1 diabetes. The J gene is TRBJ2-1, the V gene TRBV7-2; 10 positions match TRBD2. In DNA form, the CDR3 reads TGTGCCAGCAGCTTAGAGGCTAGCGGGGGCTACAATGAGCAGTTCTTC. Protein: CASSLEASGGYNEQFF.